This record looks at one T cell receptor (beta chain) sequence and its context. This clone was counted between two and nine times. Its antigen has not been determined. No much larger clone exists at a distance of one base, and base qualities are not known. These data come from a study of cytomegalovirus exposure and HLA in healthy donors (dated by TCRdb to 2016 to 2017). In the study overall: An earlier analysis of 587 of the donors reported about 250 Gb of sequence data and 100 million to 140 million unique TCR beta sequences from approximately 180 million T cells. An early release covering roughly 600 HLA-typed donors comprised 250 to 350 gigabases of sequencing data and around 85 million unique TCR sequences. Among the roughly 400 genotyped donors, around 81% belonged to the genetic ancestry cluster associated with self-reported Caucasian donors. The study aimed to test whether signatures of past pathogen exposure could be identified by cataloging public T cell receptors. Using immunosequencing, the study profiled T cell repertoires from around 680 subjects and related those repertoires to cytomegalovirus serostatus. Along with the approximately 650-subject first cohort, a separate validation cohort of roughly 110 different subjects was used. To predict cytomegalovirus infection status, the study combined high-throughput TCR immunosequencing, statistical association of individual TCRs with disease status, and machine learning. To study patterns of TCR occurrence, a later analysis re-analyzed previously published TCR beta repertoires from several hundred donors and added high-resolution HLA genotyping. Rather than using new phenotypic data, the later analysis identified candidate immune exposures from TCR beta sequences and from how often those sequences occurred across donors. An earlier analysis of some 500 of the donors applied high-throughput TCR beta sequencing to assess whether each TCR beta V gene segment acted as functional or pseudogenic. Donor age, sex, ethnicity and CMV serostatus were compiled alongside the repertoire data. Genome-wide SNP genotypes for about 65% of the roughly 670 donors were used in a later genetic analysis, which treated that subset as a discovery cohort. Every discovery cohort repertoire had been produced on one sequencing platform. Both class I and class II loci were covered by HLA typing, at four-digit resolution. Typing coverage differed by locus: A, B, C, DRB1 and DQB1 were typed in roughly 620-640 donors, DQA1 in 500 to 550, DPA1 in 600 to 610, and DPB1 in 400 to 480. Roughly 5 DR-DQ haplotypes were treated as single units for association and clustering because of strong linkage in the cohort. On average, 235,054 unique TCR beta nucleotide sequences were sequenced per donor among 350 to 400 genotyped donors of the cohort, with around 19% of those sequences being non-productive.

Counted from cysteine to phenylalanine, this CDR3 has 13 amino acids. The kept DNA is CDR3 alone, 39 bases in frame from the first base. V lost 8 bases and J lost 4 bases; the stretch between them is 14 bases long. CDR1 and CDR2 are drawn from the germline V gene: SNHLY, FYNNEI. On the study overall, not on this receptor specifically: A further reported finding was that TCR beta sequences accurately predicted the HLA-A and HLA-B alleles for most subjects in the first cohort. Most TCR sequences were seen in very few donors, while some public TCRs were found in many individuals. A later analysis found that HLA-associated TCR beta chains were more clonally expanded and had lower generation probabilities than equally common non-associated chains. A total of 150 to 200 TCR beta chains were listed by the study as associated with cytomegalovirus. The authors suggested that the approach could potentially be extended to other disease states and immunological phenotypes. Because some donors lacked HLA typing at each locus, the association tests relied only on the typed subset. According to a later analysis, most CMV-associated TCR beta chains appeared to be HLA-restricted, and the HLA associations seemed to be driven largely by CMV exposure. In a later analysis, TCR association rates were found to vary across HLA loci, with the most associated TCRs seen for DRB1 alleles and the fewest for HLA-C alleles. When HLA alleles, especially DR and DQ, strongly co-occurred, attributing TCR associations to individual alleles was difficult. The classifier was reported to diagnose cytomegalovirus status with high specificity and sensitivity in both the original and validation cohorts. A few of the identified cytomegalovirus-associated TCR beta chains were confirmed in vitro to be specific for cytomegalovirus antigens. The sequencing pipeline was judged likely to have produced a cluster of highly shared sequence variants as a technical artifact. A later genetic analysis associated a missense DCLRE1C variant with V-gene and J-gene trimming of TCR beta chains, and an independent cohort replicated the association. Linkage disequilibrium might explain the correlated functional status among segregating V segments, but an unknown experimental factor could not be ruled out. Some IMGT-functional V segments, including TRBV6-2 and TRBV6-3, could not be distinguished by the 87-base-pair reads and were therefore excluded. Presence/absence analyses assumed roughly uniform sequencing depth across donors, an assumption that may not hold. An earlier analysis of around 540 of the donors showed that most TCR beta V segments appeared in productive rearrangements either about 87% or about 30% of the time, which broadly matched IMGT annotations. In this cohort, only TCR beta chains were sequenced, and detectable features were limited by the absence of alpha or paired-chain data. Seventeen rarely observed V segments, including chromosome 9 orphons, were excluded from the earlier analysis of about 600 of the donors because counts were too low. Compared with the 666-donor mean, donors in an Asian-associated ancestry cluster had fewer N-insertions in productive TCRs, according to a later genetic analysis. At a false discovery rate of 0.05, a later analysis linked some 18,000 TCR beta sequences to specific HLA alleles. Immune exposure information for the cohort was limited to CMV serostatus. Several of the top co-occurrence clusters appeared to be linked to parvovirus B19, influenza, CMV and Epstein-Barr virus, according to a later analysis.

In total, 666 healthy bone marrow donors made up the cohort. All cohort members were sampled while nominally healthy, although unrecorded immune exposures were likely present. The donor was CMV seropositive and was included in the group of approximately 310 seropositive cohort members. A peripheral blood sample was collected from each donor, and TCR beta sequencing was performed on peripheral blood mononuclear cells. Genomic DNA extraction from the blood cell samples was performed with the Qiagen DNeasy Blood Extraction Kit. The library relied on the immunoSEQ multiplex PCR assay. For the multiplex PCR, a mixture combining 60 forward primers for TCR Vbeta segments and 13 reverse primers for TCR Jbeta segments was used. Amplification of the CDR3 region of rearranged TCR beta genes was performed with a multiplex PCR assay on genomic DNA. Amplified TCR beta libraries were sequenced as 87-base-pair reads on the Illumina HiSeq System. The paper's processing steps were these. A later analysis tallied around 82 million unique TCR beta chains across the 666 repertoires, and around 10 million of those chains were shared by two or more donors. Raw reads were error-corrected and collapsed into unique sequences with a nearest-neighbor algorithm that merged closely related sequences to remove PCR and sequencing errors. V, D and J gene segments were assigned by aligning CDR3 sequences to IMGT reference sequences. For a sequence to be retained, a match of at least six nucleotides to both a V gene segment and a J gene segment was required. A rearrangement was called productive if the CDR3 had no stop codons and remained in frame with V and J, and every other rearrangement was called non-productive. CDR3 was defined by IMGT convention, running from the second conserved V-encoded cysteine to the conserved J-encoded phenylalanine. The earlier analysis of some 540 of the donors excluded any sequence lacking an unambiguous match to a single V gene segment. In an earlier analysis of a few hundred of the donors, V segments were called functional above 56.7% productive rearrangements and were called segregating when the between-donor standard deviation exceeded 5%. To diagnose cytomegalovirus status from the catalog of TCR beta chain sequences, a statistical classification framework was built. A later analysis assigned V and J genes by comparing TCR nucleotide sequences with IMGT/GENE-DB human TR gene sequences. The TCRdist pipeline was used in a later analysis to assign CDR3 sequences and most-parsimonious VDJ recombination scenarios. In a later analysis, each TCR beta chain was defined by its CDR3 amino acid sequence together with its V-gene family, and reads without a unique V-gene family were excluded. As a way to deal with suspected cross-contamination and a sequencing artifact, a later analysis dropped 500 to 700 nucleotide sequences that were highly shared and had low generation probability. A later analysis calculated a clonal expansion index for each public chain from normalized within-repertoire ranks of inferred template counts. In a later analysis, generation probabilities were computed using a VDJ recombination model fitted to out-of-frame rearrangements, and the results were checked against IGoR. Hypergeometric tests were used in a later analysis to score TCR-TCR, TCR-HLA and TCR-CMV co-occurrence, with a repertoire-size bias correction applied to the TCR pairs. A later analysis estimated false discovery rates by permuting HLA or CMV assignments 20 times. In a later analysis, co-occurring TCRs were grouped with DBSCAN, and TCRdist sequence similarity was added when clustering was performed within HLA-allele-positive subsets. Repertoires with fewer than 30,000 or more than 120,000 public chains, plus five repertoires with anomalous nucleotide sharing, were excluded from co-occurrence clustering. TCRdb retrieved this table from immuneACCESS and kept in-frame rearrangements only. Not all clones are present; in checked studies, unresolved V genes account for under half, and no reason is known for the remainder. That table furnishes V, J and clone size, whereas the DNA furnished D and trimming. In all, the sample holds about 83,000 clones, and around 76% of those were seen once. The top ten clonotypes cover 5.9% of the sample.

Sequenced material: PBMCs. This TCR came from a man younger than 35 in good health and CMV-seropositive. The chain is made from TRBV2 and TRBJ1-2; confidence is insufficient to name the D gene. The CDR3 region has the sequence CASSSTATYGYTF. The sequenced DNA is TGTGCCAGCTCCTCCACAGCTACCTATGGCTACACCTTC.